This entry lists 22 T cell receptor beta chains sequenced from one sample in a study of identical twins. Via MiXCR, TCRdb re-called the 5' RACE reads, giving one row per CDR3 protein. The sample yields around 220,000 distinct CDR3 sequences, 8% to 11% seen once. Sequencing input: memory T cells sorted from blood. These receptors were collected from a man aged 50 to 60 in good health.

This clonotype was seen at least ten times. V gene TRBV29-1 combines with J gene TRBJ1-1; no clear D gene. V was cut by 0 bases and J by 3 bases, with 8 bases left in between. There are 13 residues in the CDR3. Germline V gives CDR1 SQVTM, CDR2 ANQGSEA. The CDR3 sequence: CSVEEWLDTEAFF. In DNA, the CDR3 is TGCAGCGTTGAAGAGTGGCTCGACACTGAAGCTTTCTTT. Drawing the rest from reference TRBV29-1 and TRBJ1-1, the complete variable domain is SAVISQKPSRDICQRGTSLTIQCQVDSQVTMMFWYRQQPGQSLTLIATANQGSEATYESGFVIDKFPISRPNLTFSTLTVSNMSPEDSSIYLCSVEEWLDTEAFFGQGTRLTVV.

This clonotype was seen a few times. The J gene is TRBJ1-1, the V gene TRBV5-4; a weak D match, TRBD1 (5 bases). Germline CDR1 is SGHNT and CDR2 is YYREEE (reference sequence). V was shortened by 4 bases and J by 3 bases, with 13 bases between the two germline ends. This CDR3 contains 14 residues. This chain's CDR3 is CASSTSGWDTEAFF. CDR3 DNA: TGTGCCAGCAGCACCTCAGGGTGGGACACTGAAGCTTTCTTT.

This clonotype appeared many times. The gene calls are TRBV20-1 and TRBJ2-3; D might be TRBD1 (6 bases). The CDR3 runs to 14 residues. Germline values: CDR1 DFQATT, CDR2 SNEGSKA (reference sequence). The V gene lost 6 bases and the J gene lost 1 base, with 14 bases spanning the gap. CDR3 residues: CSAPRQDGTDTQYF. In DNA, the CDR3 is TGCAGTGCGCCGCGACAGGACGGCACAGATACGCAGTATTTT.

This clonotype was seen more than once but under ten times. This chain uses TRBV27 with TRBJ2-3, with D unclear. Trimming removed 2 bases from V and 3 bases from J, with 6 bases in between. Germline V gives CDR1 MNHEY, CDR2 SMNVEV (reference sequence). The CDR3 is 13 amino acids. CDR3 loop: CASSLRPTDTQYF. The CDR3 coding sequence is TGTGCCAGCAGTTTAAGACCGACAGATACGCAGTATTTT.

Worth noting for this clonotype: An end of the junction differs from the germline gene, which may be a read error. The chain combines TRBV27 with TRBJ1-5; D unresolved. The CDR3 is 14 amino acids. The germline V gene has CDR1 MNHEY and CDR2 SMNVEV (reference sequence). This CDR3 is CASSLSRQIQPHHF. The CDR3 DNA reads TGTGCCAGCAGTTTATCGCGTCAAATTCAGCCCCACCATTTT.

J is TRBJ2-3 and V is TRBV11-1, with 14 bases matching TRBD2. Germline CDR1 SGHAT, CDR2 FQDESV (reference sequence). V was pared by 2 bases and J by 4 bases, with 8 bases of the junction left unmatched. The CDR3 loop spans 18 amino acids. The DNA of the CDR3 is TGTGCCAGCAGCTTATGGACTAGCGGGGGGTCTGTAGCAGATACGCAGTATTTT. Translating gives CASSLWTSGGSVADTQYF.

The table lists this clonotype with many counts. The CDR3 nucleotides read TGTGCCAGCAGTTTGTGGGGCTCCCCGGATGAGCAGTTCTTC. Translated: CASSLWGSPDEQFF. The gene calls are TRBV27 and TRBJ2-1, with D maybe TRBD1 (5 bases). The germline V gene encodes CDR1 MNHEY and CDR2 SMNVEV (reference sequence). Trimming stripped 3 bases from V and 8 bases from J, with 14 bases between. The CDR3 has 14 amino acids.

This clonotype was seen many times. The CDR3 reads CASSLLRGEQYF. CDR3 sequence (DNA): TGTGCCAGCAGTTTGTTGAGGGGCGAGCAGTACTTC. The gene calls are TRBV28 and TRBJ2-7; D assignment may be TRBD1 or TRBD2 (5 bases each). V was trimmed by 3 bases and J by 6 bases, leaving 9 bases between them. Germline CDR1 is MDHEN and CDR2 is SYDVKM. The CDR3 is 12 amino acids.

This clonotype was counted a few times. The chain has TRBV4-2 and TRBJ1-1; unclear D gene. This CDR3 region has 13 residues. V was cut by 0 bases and J by 5 bases, with 7 bases left in between. Germline CDR1 is LGHNA and CDR2 is YNFKEQ. Here the CDR3 DNA reads TGTGCCAGCAGCCAAGACGGAAGGACTGAAGCTTTCTTT. This gives the protein CASSQDGRTEAFF.

This clonotype was picked up a small number of times. This chain connects TRBV4-3 to TRBJ2-3; tentatively, D is TRBD2 (6 bases). This CDR3 comprises 16 residues. The V and J ends lost 0 bases and 5 bases respectively, with 15 bases between them. Germline values: CDR1 LGHNA, CDR2 YSLEER. In nucleotides, the CDR3 is TGCGCCAGCAGCCAAGATCTCCGGTGGCGGGGAGATACGCAGTATTTT. Protein sequence: CASSQDLRWRGDTQYF.

This clonotype was seen ten or more times. The gene calls are TRBV5-1 and TRBJ2-5; D possibly corresponds to TRBD2 (5 bases). V was trimmed by 4 bases and J by 2 bases, leaving 18 bases between them. CDR3 length equals 16 residues. Germline loops: CDR1 SGHRS, CDR2 YFSETQ. The CDR3 bases are TGCGCCAGCAGCCCGGTGGGAACTAGATCACAAGAGACCCAGTACTTC. Translated, it gives CASSPVGTRSQETQYF.

This clonotype was counted between two and nine times. The rearrangement joins TRBV20-1 to TRBJ1-5; no reliable D call. The CDR3 totals 12 residues. V dropped 4 bases and J dropped 0 bases, with 4 bases sitting between them. Germline V gene sequence: CDR1 DFQATT, CDR2 SNEGSKA (reference sequence). The CDR3 nucleotides are TGCAGTGCTATCCTTAGCAATCAGCCCCAGCATTTT. It specifies CSAILSNQPQHF.

This clonotype occurred many times. This rearrangement joins TRBV9 to TRBJ1-2; D may be TRBD1 (5 bases). CDR3 length equals 15 residues. Germline V gives CDR1 SGDLS, CDR2 YYNGEE. V dropped 1 base and J dropped 6 bases, with 16 bases sitting between them. The CDR3 region has the DNA TGTGCCAGCAGCGTATCCAGGGCCCAATTCCATGGCTACACCTTC. As protein: CASSVSRAQFHGYTF.

This clonotype was recorded many times. The rearrangement uses TRBV20-1 and TRBJ1-5; possible D gene TRBD1, 5 bases. The CDR3 contains 15 residues. Germline V gene data show CDR1 as DFQATT and CDR2 as SNEGSKA (reference sequence). The V end was cut by 6 bases, the J end by 5 bases, with 20 bases between. The CDR3 nucleotides are TGCAGTGCCAGGTCGGTGGACACCCGAGATCAGCCCCAGCATTTT. It is translated as CSARSVDTRDQPQHF.

Only a few counts were recorded for this clonotype. V and J are TRBV7-8 and TRBJ2-5; 11 positions match TRBD1. V was pared by 5 bases and J by 2 bases, with 7 bases of the junction left unmatched. The length of the CDR3 is 16 residues. Germline CDR1 is SGHVS and CDR2 is FQNEAQ. This CDR3 is CASSLFGTGGQETQYF. The CDR3 DNA reads TGTGCCAGCAGCCTATTCGGGACAGGGGGGCAAGAGACCCAGTACTTC.

This clonotype was found many times. The chain links TRBV4-1 to TRBJ2-7, with D unresolved. The CDR3 extends over 13 amino acids. Per germline, CDR1 MGHRA and CDR2 YSYEKL. Trimming took off 4 bases at V and 8 bases at J, with 15 bases between the two ends. CDR3 nucleotides: TGCGCCAGCAGCCCAACCGAGAGCGTCAAGCAGTACTTC. Amino acid sequence: CASSPTESVKQYF.

Remarks on this clonotype: The conserved final phenylalanine or tryptophan is absent from the CDR3, which likely points to a read error. The chain uses TRBV10-3 and TRBJ1-6, with no clear D. V was pared by 2 bases and J by 4 bases, with 21 bases between. Germline values: CDR1 ENHRY, CDR2 SYGVKD. The CDR3 runs to 19 residues. CDR3: CAISEAPLLGKGYNSPLHL. The DNA of the CDR3 is TGTGCCATCAGTGAGGCGCCCCTATTGGGGAAGGGATATAATTCACCCCTCCACCTT.

This clonotype was seen at least ten times. The junction departs from the called germline gene at one end, perhaps through a read error. The rearrangement links TRBV7-2 to TRBJ2-1; 7 bases line up with TRBD1. In germline, CDR1 is SGHTA, CDR2 FQGNSA. CDR3 size: 12 residues. CDR3 loop: CASSPGTERRLF. DNA for the CDR3: TGTGCCAGCAGCCCCGGGACAGAGCGGAGGCTCTTC.

This clonotype has just a few counts. The rearrangement joins TRBV6-2 or TRBV6-3 to TRBJ2-5; 8 positions agree with TRBD2. CDR3 length: 15 amino acids. Trimming took 3 bases from V and 5 from J; bases not matched to a gene: 8. Germline V gene sequence: CDR1 MNHEY, CDR2 SVGEGT. CDR3 coding DNA: TGTGCCAGCAGTTATCGGGCGGGAGGCAGGGAGACCCAGTACTTC. This sequence encodes CASSYRAGGRETQYF.

This clonotype was found many times. V and J are TRBV20-1 and TRBJ2-1, with 8 bases matching TRBD2. The germline gives CDR1 DFQATT, CDR2 SNEGSKA (reference sequence). With 3 bases clipped from V and 10 bases from J, the junction kept 8 bases outside the gene matches. CDR3 length: 13 residues. The CDR3 nucleotides read TGCAGTGCTAGGCAAGCGGGGGTTTCGGAGCAGTTCTTC. It yields the protein CSARQAGVSEQFF.

CDR3 amino acids: CASRHSWGVKAFF. CDR3 coding DNA: TGTGCCAGCAGGCATAGTTGGGGCGTGAAAGCTTTCTTT. The chain has TRBV12-3 or TRBV12-4 and TRBJ1-1; a weak D match, TRBD1 (5 bases). CDR3 length equals 13 residues. V lost 6 bases to trimming and J lost 9 bases, with 17 bases between them.

This clonotype was counted many times. V is TRBV29-1 and J is TRBJ2-5; weak D call: TRBD1 (5 bases). The CDR3 consists of 11 residues. Looked up from germline, CDR1 is SQVTM and CDR2 is ANQGSEA. Trimming removed 7 bases from V and 1 base from J, with 7 bases in between. For the CDR3, the DNA is TGCAGCGGGGGCTCCCAAGAGACCCAGTACTTC. It codes for CSGGSQETQYF.